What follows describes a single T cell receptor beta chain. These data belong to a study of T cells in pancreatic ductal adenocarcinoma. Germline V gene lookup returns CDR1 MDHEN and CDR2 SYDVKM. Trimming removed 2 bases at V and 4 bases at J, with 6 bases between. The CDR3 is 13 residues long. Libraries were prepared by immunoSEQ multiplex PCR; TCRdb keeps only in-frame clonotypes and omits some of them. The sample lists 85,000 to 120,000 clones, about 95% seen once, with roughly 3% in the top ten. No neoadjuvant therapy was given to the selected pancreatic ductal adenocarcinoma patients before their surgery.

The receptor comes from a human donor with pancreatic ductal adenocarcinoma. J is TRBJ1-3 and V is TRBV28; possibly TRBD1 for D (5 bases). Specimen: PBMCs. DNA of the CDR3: TGTGCCAGCAGTTTACAGGGCGGAAACACCATATATTTT. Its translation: CASSLQGGNTIYF.